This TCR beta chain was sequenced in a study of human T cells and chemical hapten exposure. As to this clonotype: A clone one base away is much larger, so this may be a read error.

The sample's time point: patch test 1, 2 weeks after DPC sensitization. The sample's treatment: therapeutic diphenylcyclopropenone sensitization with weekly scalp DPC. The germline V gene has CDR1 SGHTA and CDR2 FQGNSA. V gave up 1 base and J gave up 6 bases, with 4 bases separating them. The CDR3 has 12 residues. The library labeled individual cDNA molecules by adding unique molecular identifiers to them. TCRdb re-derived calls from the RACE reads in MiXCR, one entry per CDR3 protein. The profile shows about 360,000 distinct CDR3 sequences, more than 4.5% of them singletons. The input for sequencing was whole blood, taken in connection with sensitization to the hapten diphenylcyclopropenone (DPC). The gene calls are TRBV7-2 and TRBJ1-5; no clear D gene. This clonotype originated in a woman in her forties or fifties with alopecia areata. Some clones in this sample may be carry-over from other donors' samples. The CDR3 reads CASSLGPQPQHF. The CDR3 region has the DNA TGTGCCAGCAGCTTAGGGCCTCAGCCCCAGCATTTT.